A single sample gave rise to the 6 T cell receptor beta chains below, sequenced in a study of T cell responses to AZD1222 COVID-19 vaccine (dated by TCRdb to the early 2020s). The label giving this sample's time point can be read as: baseline before first vaccination. Preparation of the library involved the immunoSEQ multiplex PCR assay. In its TCRdb copy, this immuneACCESS table keeps in-frame sequences only and misses some clones. Where compared with another copy, unresolved V genes explain less than half of these, and the others have no known cause. The sample table holds about 130,000 clones, of which about nine tenths were seen once. About 1.5% of the sample lies in the top ten. The sample in question was peripheral blood, obtained on day 0 of AZD1222 vaccination. These receptors all stem from an adult in good health.

This clone was detected a few times. V gene TRBV2 combines with J gene TRBJ2-7; 10 bases are shared with TRBD1. Trimming removed 7 bases from V and 3 bases from J; junction bases left unmatched: 3. This CDR3 comprises 13 residues. From germline, CDR1 is SNHLY and CDR2 FYNNEI. The CDR3 DNA reads as TGTGCCAGCACGACAGGGGGCAGCTACGAGCAGTACTTC. It translates to CASTTGGSYEQYF.

This clone has only one observation. The rearrangement links TRBV19 to TRBJ2-7; either TRBD1 or TRBD2 may fit D (5 bases each). The V end was cut by 6 bases, the J end by 3 bases, with 15 bases between. The germline V gene has CDR1 LNHDA and CDR2 SQIVND (reference sequence). The CDR3 has 14 amino acids. The CDR3 DNA sequence: TGTGCCAGTAGGCAGGTGGCAGGGAGCTACGAGCAGTACTTC. Protein product: CASRQVAGSYEQYF.

V and J are TRBV2 and TRBJ1-2; D is uncertain. Germline values: CDR1 SNHLY, CDR2 FYNNEI. The CDR3 runs 12 residues. Trimming removed 5 bases at V and 7 bases at J, with 11 bases between. CDR3 protein: CASSTDPSGYTF. The DNA for the CDR3 is TGTGCCAGCAGTACCGACCCGTCTGGCTACACCTTC. Complete variable domain (other parts from reference TRBV2 and TRBJ1-2): EPEVTQTPSHQVTQMGQEVILRCVPISNHLYFYWYRQILGQKVEFLVSFYNNEISEKSEIFDDQFSVERPDGSNFTLKIRSTKLEDSAMYFCASSTDPSGYTFGSGTRLTVV.

Of note for this clone: One junction end does not reproduce the germline sequence, and a read error may be involved. The rearrangement links TRBV14 to TRBJ1-1; D not certain. The CDR3 has 12 residues. Germline assignment: CDR1 SGHDN and CDR2 FVKESK. This CDR3 is CASSQDMRALYF. The CDR3 coding sequence is TGTGCCAGCAGCCAAGATATGAGGGCCCTTTACTTT.

The rearrangement joins TRBV6-2 or TRBV6-3 to TRBJ2-2, with 7 bases fitting TRBD2. Trimming removed 0 bases from V and 3 bases from J; junction bases left unmatched: 7. Germline V gene lookup returns CDR1 MNHEY and CDR2 SVGEGT. This CDR3 has 17 residues. CDR3 in DNA: TGTGCCAGCAGTTACTCAGGCGGGGGTCGGGACACCGGGGAGCTGTTTTTT. Translated, it gives CASSYSGGGRDTGELFF.

The chain carries TRBV27 and TRBJ2-1; D unresolved. Trimming pared 3 bases from V and 9 bases from J, leaving 12 bases between. The CDR3 totals 13 residues. Germline-derived CDR1 and CDR2 are MNHEY and SMNVEV (reference sequence). CDR3 sequence reads: CASSLTLRGEQFF. CDR3 nucleotides: TGTGCCAGCAGTTTGACCCTCCGAGGTGAGCAGTTCTTC.